The 16 T cell receptor beta chains presented below share a single source sample, sequenced in a study of T-cell memory formation after mild COVID-19. TCRdb fed the 5' RACE reads into MiXCR, producing one record per CDR3 protein. The sample has about 260,000 distinct CDR3 sequences; approximately 8% are singletons. The sequencing input was PBMCs or a T cell subset sorted from them (not recorded which). These receptors came from a man younger than 30 who had mild COVID-19 (a few samples of this study predate the infection). Cell type and time point are not known.

This chain uses TRBV28 with TRBJ2-6; D is unresolved. Germline V gene lookup returns CDR1 MDHEN and CDR2 SYDVKM. Trimming shortened V by 10 bases and J by 1 base, and 11 bases separated the two germline ends. This CDR3 contains 14 residues. The CDR3 DNA is TGTGCCACCAAGCCCGTGTCTGGGGCCAACGTCCTGACTTTC. It codes for CATKPVSGANVLTF.

This clonotype was counted between two and nine times. The chain recombines TRBV28 with TRBJ1-1; D gene unclear. V shed 3 bases and J shed 1 base, with 9 bases lying between them. Germline loops: CDR1 MDHEN, CDR2 SYDVKM. The CDR3 is 14 residues long. The CDR3 loop is CASSLREGNTEAFF. For the CDR3, the DNA is TGTGCCAGCAGTTTGAGGGAGGGGAACACTGAAGCTTTCTTT. Variable domain in full (rest from reference TRBV28 and TRBJ1-1): DVKVTQSSRYLVKRTGEKVFLECVQDMDHENMFWYRQDPGLGLRLIYFSYDVKMKEKGDIPEGYSVSREKKERFSLILESASTNQTSMYLCASSLREGNTEAFFGQGTRLTVV.

This clonotype was counted between two and nine times. V is TRBV12-3 or TRBV12-4 and J is TRBJ1-2, with D unresolved. CDR3 length: 13 residues. Trimming took 2 bases from V and 6 from J, leaving 10 bases between them. CDR3 sequence reads: CASSLNLPHGYTF. The CDR3, as DNA: TGTGCCAGCAGTTTAAACCTCCCCCATGGCTACACCTTC.

This clonotype was seen more than once but under ten times. The V call is TRBV30, the J call TRBJ2-6, with TRBD1 identical over 10 bases. The CDR3 consists of 15 residues. Trimming took 5 bases from V and 0 from J; bases not matched to a gene: 1. Germline-derived CDR1 and CDR2 are GTSNPN and SVGIG (reference sequence). CDR3 DNA: TGTGCCTGGGGACAGGGGGGCTCTGGGGCCAACGTCCTGACTTTC. It yields the protein CAWGQGGSGANVLTF.

The chain employs TRBV27 and TRBJ2-1; tentative D call: TRBD2 (6 bases). The germline V and J ends were trimmed by 3 bases and 6 bases, with 12 bases remaining between them. Germline V CDR1 and CDR2: MNHEY, SMNVEV (reference sequence). The CDR3 contains 14 residues. CDR3 region: CASSLGGTGNEQFF. In DNA form, the CDR3 reads TGTGCCAGCAGTTTGGGCGGGACCGGCAATGAGCAGTTCTTC.

This clonotype was recorded many times. The V and J genes are TRBV3-1 and TRBJ2-1, with unresolved D. With 3 bases removed from V and 9 bases from J, the gap between germline ends came to 6 bases. Germline CDR1 reads LGHDT; CDR2 reads YNNKEL (reference sequence). The CDR3 runs to 11 residues. The CDR3 DNA sequence: TGTGCCAGCAGCCATACGGGTGAGCAGTTCTTC. Translation gives CASSHTGEQFF.

The chain combines TRBV20-1 with TRBJ1-2; the D is unclear. Germline assignment: CDR1 DFQATT and CDR2 SNEGSKA (reference sequence). CDR3 length: 13 residues. Between the trimmed V and J ends, which lost 1 base and 1 base, there was a span of 7 bases. The CDR3 region has the DNA TGCAGTGCTAGAGCCCAGATTAACTATGGCTACACCTTC. Its translation is CSARAQINYGYTF.

The V call is TRBV6-5, the J call TRBJ2-3; D gene ambiguous. Looked up from germline, CDR1 is MNHEY and CDR2 is SVGAGI. V was cut by 2 bases and J by 4 bases, with 7 bases left in between. CDR3 length equals 13 residues. The CDR3 reads CASSYRVPDTQYF. CDR3 nucleotide sequence: TGTGCCAGCAGTTACCGGGTTCCAGATACGCAGTATTTT.

The rearrangement uses TRBV7-2 and TRBJ1-4, with D unclear. Germline-derived CDR1 and CDR2 are SGHTA and FQGNSA. The CDR3 spans 16 residues. The V end lost 6 bases, the J end lost 3 bases, and 17 bases lay between the germline ends. The CDR3 spells CASSQQPRGSNEKLFF. CDR3 coding DNA: TGTGCCAGCAGTCAACAGCCTCGAGGGTCTAATGAAAAACTGTTTTTT.

This clonotype was seen ten or more times. The chain combines TRBV5-1 with TRBJ2-1, with 7 bases matching TRBD1. V shed 4 bases, J shed 2 bases, and the junction held 6 bases outside the gene matches. Germline V gives CDR1 SGHRS, CDR2 YFSETQ. This CDR3 spans 15 amino acids. The DNA for the CDR3 is TGCGCCAGCAGCATCCGGGACAGAACCTACAATGAGCAGTTCTTC. It specifies CASSIRDRTYNEQFF.

This clonotype occurred many times. The V call is TRBV6-5, the J call TRBJ2-5; D is unresolved. Germline V gene data show CDR1 as MNHEY and CDR2 as SVGAGI. The CDR3 is made up of 11 amino acids. V lost 2 bases to trimming and J lost 5 bases, with 3 bases between them. The DNA for the CDR3 is TGTGCCAGCAGTTACGAGGAGACCCAGTACTTC. It codes for CASSYEETQYF.

This clonotype was counted a few times. The chain recombines TRBV3-1 with TRBJ1-1; maybe TRBD1 (6 bases). This CDR3 has 15 residues. Germline V gives CDR1 LGHDT, CDR2 YNNKEL (reference sequence). The V and J ends lost 5 bases and 3 bases respectively, with 16 bases between them. Here the CDR3 DNA reads TGTGCCAGCAGCACAGGGAGGGCCCCGGACACTGAAGCTTTCTTT. Encoded protein: CASSTGRAPDTEAFF.

This clonotype was detected many times. V and J are TRBV5-5 and TRBJ2-3, with D tentatively TRBD2 (5 bases). V was clipped by 5 bases and J by 4 bases, with 17 bases between them. Germline assignment: CDR1 SGHKS and CDR2 YYEKEE (reference sequence). CDR3 length: 15 amino acids. CDR3 protein: CASRTGLTWADTQYF. The CDR3 DNA reads TGTGCCAGCAGAACCGGACTTACCTGGGCAGATACGCAGTATTTT.

In this sample, this clonotype turned up many times. The chain uses TRBV5-1 and TRBJ2-3; either TRBD1 or TRBD2 may supply D (5 bases each). Germline assignment: CDR1 SGHRS and CDR2 YFSETQ. This CDR3 is built from 16 residues. V lost 4 bases to trimming and J lost 0 bases, with 15 bases between them. This chain's CDR3 is CASSAGTDSSTDTQYF. The CDR3 DNA reads TGCGCCAGCAGCGCCGGGACGGATAGCAGCACAGATACGCAGTATTTT. Using reference TRBV5-1 and TRBJ2-3 for the parts outside the CDR3, the full variable domain is KAGVTQTPRYLIKTRGQQVTLSCSPISGHRSVSWYQQTPGQGLQFLFEYFSETQRNKGNFPGRFSGRQFSNSRSEMNVSTLELGDSALYLCASSAGTDSSTDTQYFGPGTRLTVL.

Ten or more counts support this clonotype. This chain uses TRBV18 with TRBJ2-3; D unclear. The germline V and J ends were trimmed by 3 bases and 6 bases, with 10 bases remaining between them. This CDR3 has 13 residues. Germline V gene data show CDR1 as KGHSH and CDR2 as LQKENI. CDR3 sequence: CASSPKAPDTQYF. CDR3 coding DNA: TGTGCCAGCTCACCCAAAGCTCCGGATACGCAGTATTTT.

In its sample, this clonotype was seen a few times. The chain joins TRBV12-3 or TRBV12-4 to TRBJ2-6, with D possibly matching TRBD2 (5 bases). V was pared by 3 bases and J by 10 bases, with 10 bases between. This CDR3 is built from 13 residues. For the CDR3, the DNA is TGTGCCAGCAGTTTGACCTCGGGGAACGTCCTGACTTTC. Encoded protein: CASSLTSGNVLTF.